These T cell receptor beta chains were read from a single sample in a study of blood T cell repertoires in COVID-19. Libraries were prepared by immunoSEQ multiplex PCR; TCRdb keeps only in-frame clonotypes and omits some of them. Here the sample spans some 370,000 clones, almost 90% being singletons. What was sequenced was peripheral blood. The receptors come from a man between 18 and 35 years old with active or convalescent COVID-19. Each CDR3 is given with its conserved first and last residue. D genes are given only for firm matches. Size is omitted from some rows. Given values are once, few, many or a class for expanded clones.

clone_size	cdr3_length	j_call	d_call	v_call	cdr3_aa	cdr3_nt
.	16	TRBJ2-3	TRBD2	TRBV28	CASSLVLAGVSDTQYF	TGTGCCAGCAGTTTAGTTCTAGCGGGAGTGTCAGATACGCAGTATTTT
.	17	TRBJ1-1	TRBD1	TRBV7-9	CASSFGTDALMNTEAFF	TGTGCCAGCAGCTTCGGGACAGACGCTCTAATGAACACTGAAGCTTTCTTT
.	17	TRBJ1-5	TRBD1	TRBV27	CASSLFAGTGGLQPQHF	TGTGCCAGCAGTTTATTTGCCGGGACAGGGGGCCTTCAGCCCCAGCATTTT
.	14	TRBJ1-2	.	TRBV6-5	CASSYLTSNYGYTF	TGTGCCAGCAGTTACCTGACATCTAACTATGGCTACACCTTC
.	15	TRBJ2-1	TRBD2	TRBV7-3	CASSSGTSVYNEQFF	TGTGCCAGCAGCTCCGGGACTAGCGTGTACAATGAGCAGTTCTTC
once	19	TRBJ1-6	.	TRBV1	CTSSLRGIWGKAVDSPLHF	TGCACCAGCAGCCTAAGGGGAATTTGGGGCAAAGCCGTGGATTCACCCCTCCACTTT
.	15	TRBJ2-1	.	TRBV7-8	CASSLNGHRYNEQFF	TGTGCCAGCAGCTTAAACGGACACCGATACAATGAGCAGTTCTTC
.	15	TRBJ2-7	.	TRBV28	CASSPTPGGPYEQYF	TGTGCCAGCAGTCCCACCCCGGGGGGCCCCTACGAGCAGTACTTC
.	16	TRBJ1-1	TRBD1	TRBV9	CASSSGTGSMNTEAFF	TGTGCCAGCAGCTCAGGGACAGGGTCTATGAACACTGAAGCTTTCTTT
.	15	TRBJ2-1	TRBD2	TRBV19	CASSIVAGVSNEQFF	TGTGCCAGTAGTATAGTTGCGGGGGTGTCCAATGAGCAGTTCTTC
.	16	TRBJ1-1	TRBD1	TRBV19	CASSIFVGTGATEAFF	TGTGCCAGTAGTATTTTTGTAGGGACAGGGGCCACTGAAGCTTTCTTT
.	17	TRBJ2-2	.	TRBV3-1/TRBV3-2	CASSQDAGAFNTGELFF	TGTGCCAGCAGCCAAGACGCAGGTGCCTTTAACACCGGGGAGCTGTTTTTT
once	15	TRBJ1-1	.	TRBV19	CASSIRQAVNTEAFF	TGTGCCAGTAGTATTAGGCAGGCAGTGAACACTGAAGCTTTCTTT